The sequence of this TCR beta chain was determined in a study of vaccination and CD4 T cells after COVID-19. CDR3 length: 12 residues. The germline V gene has CDR1 DFQATT and CDR2 SNEGSKA (reference sequence). V dropped 8 bases and J dropped 3 bases, with 11 bases sitting between them. The treatment was: roughly 10-day PBMC culture with coronavirus spike peptide pools or control peptides (ViraFEST assay). Once obtained from cultured CD4+ T cells, the DNA was sequenced using the Oncomine TCR Beta short-read assay. After culture, CD4+ T cells served as the source for genomic DNA extraction. A single record per CDR3 protein comes from TCRdb applying MiXCR to the PCR reads. The sample contains fewer than 9,500 distinct CDR3 sequences, about 60% of which appear only once. For this clonotype: Its antigen is undetermined.

Sequences were obtained from CD4+ T cells from blood, cultured in vitro. This clonotype originated in a human donor who had recovered from COVID-19. This rearrangement joins TRBV20-1 to TRBJ1-5; weak D call: TRBD1 (5 bases). In nucleotides, the CDR3 is TGCAGTACCCGACAGAACAATCAGCCCCAGCATTTT. Translated, it gives CSTRQNNQPQHF.